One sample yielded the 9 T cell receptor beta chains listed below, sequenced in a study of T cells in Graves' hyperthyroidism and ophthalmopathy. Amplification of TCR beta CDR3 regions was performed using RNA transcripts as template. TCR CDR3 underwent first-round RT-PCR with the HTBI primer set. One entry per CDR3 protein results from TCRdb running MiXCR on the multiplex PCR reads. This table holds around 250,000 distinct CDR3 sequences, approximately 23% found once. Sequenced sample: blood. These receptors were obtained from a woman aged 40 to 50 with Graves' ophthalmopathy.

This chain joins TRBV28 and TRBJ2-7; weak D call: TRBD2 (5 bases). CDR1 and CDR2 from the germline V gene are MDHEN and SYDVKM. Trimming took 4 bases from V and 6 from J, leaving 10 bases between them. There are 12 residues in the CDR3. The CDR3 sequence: CASSYGSLEQYF. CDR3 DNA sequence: TGTGCCAGCAGTTATGGGAGTCTCGAGCAGTACTTC.

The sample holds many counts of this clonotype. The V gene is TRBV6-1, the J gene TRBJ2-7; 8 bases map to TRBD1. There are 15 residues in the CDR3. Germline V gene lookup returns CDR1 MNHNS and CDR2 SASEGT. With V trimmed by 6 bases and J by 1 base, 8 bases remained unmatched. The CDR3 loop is CASRKTGTGSYEQYF. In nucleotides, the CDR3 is TGTGCCAGCAGAAAGACCGGGACAGGTTCCTACGAGCAGTACTTC.

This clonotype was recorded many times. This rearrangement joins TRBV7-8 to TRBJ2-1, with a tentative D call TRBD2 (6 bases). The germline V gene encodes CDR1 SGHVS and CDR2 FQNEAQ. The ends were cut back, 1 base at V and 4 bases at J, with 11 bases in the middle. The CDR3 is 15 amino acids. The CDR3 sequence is CASSLGGTRYNEQFF. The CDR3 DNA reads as TGTGCCAGCAGCTTAGGCGGGACTCGATACAATGAGCAGTTCTTC. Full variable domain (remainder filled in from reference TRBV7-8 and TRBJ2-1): GAGVSQSPRYKVAKRGQDVALRCDPISGHVSLFWYQQALGQGPEFLTYFQNEAQLDKSGLPSDRFFAERPEGSVSTLKIQRTQQEDSAVYLCASSLGGTRYNEQFFGPGTRLTVL.

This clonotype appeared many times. The CDR3 region is CSGGTSGTGLSEQYF. The CDR3 nucleotides read TGCAGCGGCGGGACTAGCGGGACCGGCCTCTCCGAGCAGTACTTC. The chain employs TRBV29-1 and TRBJ2-7; 13 bases are a match to TRBD2. Trimming removed 7 bases from V and 6 bases from J; junction bases left unmatched: 12. Per the germline V gene, CDR1 is SQVTM and CDR2 is ANQGSEA. CDR3 length: 15 amino acids.

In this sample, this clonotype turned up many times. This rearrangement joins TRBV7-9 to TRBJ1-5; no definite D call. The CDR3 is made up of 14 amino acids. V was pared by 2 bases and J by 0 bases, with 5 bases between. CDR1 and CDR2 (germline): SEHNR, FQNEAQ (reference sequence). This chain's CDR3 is CASSLSSSNQPQHF. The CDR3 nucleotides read TGTGCCAGCAGCTTAAGCAGTAGCAATCAGCCCCAGCATTTT.

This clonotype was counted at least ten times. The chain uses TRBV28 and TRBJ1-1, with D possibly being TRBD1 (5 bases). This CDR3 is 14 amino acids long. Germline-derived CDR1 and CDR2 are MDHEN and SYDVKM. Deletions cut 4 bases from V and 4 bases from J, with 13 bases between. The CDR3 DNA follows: TGTGCCAGCAGTTCTGGGGCGATGGCCACTGAAGCTTTCTTT. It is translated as CASSSGAMATEAFF.

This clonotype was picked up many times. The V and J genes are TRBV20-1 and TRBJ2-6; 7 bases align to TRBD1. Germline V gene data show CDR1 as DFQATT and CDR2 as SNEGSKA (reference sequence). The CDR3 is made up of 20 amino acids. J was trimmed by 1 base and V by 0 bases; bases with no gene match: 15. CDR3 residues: CSARDFGTGQLNSGANVLTF. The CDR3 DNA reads TGCAGTGCTAGAGATTTTGGGACGGGACAGCTTAATTCTGGGGCCAACGTCCTGACTTTC.

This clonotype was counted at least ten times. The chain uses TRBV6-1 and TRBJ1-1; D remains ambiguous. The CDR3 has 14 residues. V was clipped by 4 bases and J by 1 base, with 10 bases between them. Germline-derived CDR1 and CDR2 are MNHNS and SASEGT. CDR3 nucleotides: TGTGCCAGCAGTGTGACTATAACGAACACTGAAGCTTTCTTT. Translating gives CASSVTITNTEAFF.

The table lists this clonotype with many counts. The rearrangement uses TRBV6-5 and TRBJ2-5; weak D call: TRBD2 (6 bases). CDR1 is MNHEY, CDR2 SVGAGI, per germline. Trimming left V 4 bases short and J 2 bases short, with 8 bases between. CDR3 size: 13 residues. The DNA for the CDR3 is TGTGCCAGCAGTTGGGGAGGTCAAGAGACCCAGTACTTC. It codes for CASSWGGQETQYF.